This T cell receptor beta chain was captured by sequencing in a study of T cell responses to AZD1222 COVID-19 vaccine. The assay was immunoSEQ multiplex PCR, and TCRdb's table has in-frame clones only and misses some. This table holds about 130,000 clones, over 75% found once. Study results and limitations: Once two AZD1222 doses were given, Spike-specific TCR breadth and depth went up. Most donors were white British, females outnumbered males, and clonal diversity was possibly underestimated. Nearly half of unique spike-specific TCRs reportedly avoided B.1.351 and B.1.1.7 mutated regions.

This CDR3 region has 15 residues. V lost 4 bases, J lost 11 bases, and 13 bases stayed unmatched. CDR1 is LGHDT and CDR2 is YNNKEL in the germline V gene (reference sequence). Details on this clone: Its cognate antigen is unknown.

The chain employs TRBV3-1 (or the pseudogene TRBV3-2) and TRBJ1-4; 7 nucleotides agree with TRBD1. This clonotype was obtained from an adult in good health. This specimen was peripheral blood, taken on day 0 of AZD1222 vaccination. The CDR3 DNA reads as TGTGCCAGCAGCCTATACCGGGACAGCGAAAGCAAACTGTTTTTT. Amino acid sequence: CASSLYRDSESKLFF.